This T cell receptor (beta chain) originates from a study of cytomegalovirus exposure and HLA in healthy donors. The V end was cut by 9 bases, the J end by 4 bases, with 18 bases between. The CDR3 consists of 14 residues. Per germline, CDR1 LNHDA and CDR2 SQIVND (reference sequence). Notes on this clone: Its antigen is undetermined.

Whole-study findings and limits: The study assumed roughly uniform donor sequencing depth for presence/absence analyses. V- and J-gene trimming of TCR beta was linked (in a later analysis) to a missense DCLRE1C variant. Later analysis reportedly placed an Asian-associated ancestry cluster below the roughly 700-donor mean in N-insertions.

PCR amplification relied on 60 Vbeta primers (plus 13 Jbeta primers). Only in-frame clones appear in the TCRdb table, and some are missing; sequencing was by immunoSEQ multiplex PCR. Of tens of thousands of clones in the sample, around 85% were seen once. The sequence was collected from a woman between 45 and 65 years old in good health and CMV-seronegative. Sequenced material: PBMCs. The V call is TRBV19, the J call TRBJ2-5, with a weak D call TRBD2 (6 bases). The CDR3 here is CASERRRGAETQYF. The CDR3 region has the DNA TGTGCCAGCGAGAGGAGGCGGGGTGCAGAGACCCAGTACTTC. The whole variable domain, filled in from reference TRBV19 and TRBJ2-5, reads DGGITQSPKYLFRKEGQNVTLSCEQNLNHDAMYWYRQDPGQGLRLIYYSQIVNDFQKGDIAEGYSVSREKKESFPLTVTSAQKNPTAFYLCASERRRGAETQYFGPGTRLLVL.